The clone carrying this T cell receptor (beta chain) was seen more than once but under ten times. This entry is derived from a study of beta chain features in type 1 diabetes. A single heparinised blood sample, averaging about 120 mL, was obtained per donor. Cell sorting via CD45RO/CCR7/CD25/CD127/CD95/CD27 was performed to obtain CD4+ naive, central memory, regulatory and stem cell-like memory cells. Reverse transcribing all isolated RNA meant expressed TCRB transcripts were sequenced. Sequenced by immunoSEQ multiplex PCR; TCRdb stores in-frame clones only, minus some. The table lists fewer than 200,000 clones, around an eighth of them singletons. Input material: central memory CD4+ T cells from blood. This receptor was obtained from a woman aged 18-29 years in good health.

The DNA for the CDR3 is TGTGCCTGGAGCCGTGGACAGCGAGGGAAACTGTTTTTT. Protein: CAWSRGQRGKLFF. The rearrangement uses TRBV30 and TRBJ1-4, with D possibly TRBD1 on 6 matching bases. Germline V gives CDR1 GTSNPN, CDR2 SVGIG (reference sequence). Trimming took 3 bases from V and 11 from J, leaving 16 bases between them. The length of the CDR3 is 13 residues.